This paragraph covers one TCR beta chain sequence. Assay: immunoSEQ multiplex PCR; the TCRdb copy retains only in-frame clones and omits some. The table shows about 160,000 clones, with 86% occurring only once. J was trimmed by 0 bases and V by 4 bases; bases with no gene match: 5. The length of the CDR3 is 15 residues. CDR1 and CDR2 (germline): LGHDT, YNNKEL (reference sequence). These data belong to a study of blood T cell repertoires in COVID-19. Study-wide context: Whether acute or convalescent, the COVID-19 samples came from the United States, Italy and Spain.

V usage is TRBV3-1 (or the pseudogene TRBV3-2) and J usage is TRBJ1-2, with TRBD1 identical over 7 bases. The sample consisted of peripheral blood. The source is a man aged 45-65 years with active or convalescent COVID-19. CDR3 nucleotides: TGTGCCAGCAGCCGCTCGGACAGGACTAACTATGGCTACACCTTC. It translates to CASSRSDRTNYGYTF.